A selection of T cell receptor beta chains follows, all from one sample in a study of shared clonotypes between healthy human individuals. Clones were read by immunoSEQ multiplex PCR, and TCRdb kept only the in-frame ones, dropping some. The top ten clones hold about 0.45% of a sample with over 1.5 million clones, around 98% of them seen once. Sequencing was carried out using naive CD4+ T cells sorted from blood. The receptors come from a man aged 30 to 39 in good health. The CDR3 runs from the conserved cysteine through the conserved F or W. The order of the fields is CDR3 protein, CDR3 DNA, clone size, D gene, J gene, V gene. A D gene is named only where the DNA matches it firmly. Size is omitted from some rows. Given values are once, few, many or a class for expanded clones.

CDR3: CASTTSGIYNEQFF
DNA: TGTGCCAGCACAACTAGCGGAATATACAATGAGCAGTTCTTC
size: once
D: TRBD2
J: TRBJ2-1
V: TRBV6-1

CDR3: CASSNGRWTAVSDTQYF
DNA: TGTGCCAGTAGTAATGGGCGATGGACAGCCGTCTCCGATACGCAGTATTTT
size: .
D: .
J: TRBJ2-3
V: TRBV19

CDR3: CASSRLAGYNEQFF
DNA: TGTGCCAGCAGCCGACTAGCGGGCTACAATGAGCAGTTCTTC
size: .
D: TRBD2
J: TRBJ2-1
V: TRBV2

CDR3: CASSPGQVNTGELFF
DNA: TGTGCCAGCTCCCCAGGGCAGGTCAACACCGGGGAGCTGTTTTTT
size: .
D: .
J: TRBJ2-2
V: TRBV18

CDR3: CASSATLGKTTEAFF
DNA: TGTGCCAGCAGTGCAACTCTGGGGAAGACCACTGAAGCTTTCTTT
size: .
D: .
J: TRBJ1-1
V: TRBV28

CDR3: CASSQVSTGGPRSEAFF
DNA: TGCGCCAGCAGCCAAGTTTCAACAGGGGGCCCGAGGTCTGAAGCTTTCTTT
size: .
D: TRBD1
J: TRBJ1-1
V: TRBV4-1

CDR3: CASSLTGGDTQYF
DNA: TGTGCCAGCAGCCTGACAGGGGGAGATACGCAGTATTTT
size: .
D: TRBD1
J: TRBJ2-3
V: TRBV5-6

CDR3: CASSQSYIDEQYF
DNA: TGCGCCAGCAGTCAATCATACATCGACGAGCAGTACTTC
size: .
D: .
J: TRBJ2-7
V: TRBV23-1

CDR3: CASSRIYEQYF
DNA: TGTGCCAGCAGTAGAATCTACGAGCAGTACTTC
size: .
D: .
J: TRBJ2-7
V: TRBV6-1

CDR3: CASRWGAEQYF
DNA: TGTGCCAGTAGGTGGGGGGCCGAGCAGTACTTC
size: .
D: .
J: TRBJ2-7
V: TRBV19

CDR3: CASSLAGGLAGVGEQFF
DNA: TGTGCCAGCAGCCTAGCGGGGGGACTAGCGGGAGTAGGAGAGCAGTTCTTC
size: once
D: TRBD2
J: TRBJ2-1
V: TRBV7-8

CDR3: CASSRGTDTGELFF
DNA: TGTGCTAGCAGCCGCGGGACAGACACCGGGGAGCTGTTTTTT
size: once
D: .
J: TRBJ2-2
V: TRBV7-7

CDR3: CASSSGLAPNSYEQYF
DNA: TGCGCCAGCAGCAGCGGACTAGCGCCAAACTCCTACGAGCAGTACTTC
size: .
D: TRBD2
J: TRBJ2-7
V: TRBV5-1

CDR3: CSVGQGLNTEAFF
DNA: TGCAGCGTCGGACAGGGGCTGAACACTGAAGCTTTCTTT
size: .
D: TRBD1
J: TRBJ1-1
V: TRBV29-1

CDR3: CASSPQPPTSGGNTGELFF
DNA: TGTGCCAGCAGCCCGCAACCCCCAACTAGCGGAGGGAACACCGGGGAGCTGTTTTTT
size: .
D: TRBD2
J: TRBJ2-2
V: TRBV7-3

CDR3: CASSLWGTGQETQYF
DNA: TGTGCCAGCAGTTTATGGGGGACAGGGCAAGAGACCCAGTACTTC
size: once
D: TRBD1
J: TRBJ2-5
V: TRBV27

CDR3: CASSFGGLVNQPQHF
DNA: TGTGCCAGCAGTTTCGGGGGTTTGGTCAATCAGCCCCAGCATTTT
size: .
D: .
J: TRBJ1-5
V: TRBV27

CDR3: CATSWGRGFQPQHF
DNA: TGTGCCACCAGCTGGGGAAGAGGTTTTCAGCCCCAGCATTTT
size: .
D: .
J: TRBJ1-5
V: TRBV15

CDR3: CASRPGTSGPYEQYF
DNA: TGCGCCAGCAGACCCGGGACTAGCGGTCCCTACGAGCAGTACTTC
size: .
D: TRBD2
J: TRBJ2-7
V: TRBV10-2

CDR3: CASSLAGSSYNEQFF
DNA: TGTGCCAGCAGCTTAGCAGGGAGCTCCTACAATGAGCAGTTCTTC
size: few
D: .
J: TRBJ2-1
V: TRBV7-2

CDR3: CASSKVWPDFQGNQPQHF
DNA: TGTGCCAGCAGCAAAGTGTGGCCAGACTTTCAGGGCAATCAGCCCCAGCATTTT
size: .
D: .
J: TRBJ1-5
V: TRBV21-1

CDR3: CASLPGPNTGELFF
DNA: TGTGCCAGCTTACCGGGTCCGAACACCGGGGAGCTGTTTTTT
size: .
D: .
J: TRBJ2-2
V: TRBV27

CDR3: CASSLFFSTDTQYF
DNA: TGTGCCAGCAGCTTATTCTTTAGCACAGATACGCAGTATTTT
size: once
D: .
J: TRBJ2-3
V: TRBV11-2

CDR3: CASSIVGSVVNEQFF
DNA: TGTGCCAGTAGTATAGTGGGATCGGTGGTCAATGAGCAGTTCTTC
size: .
D: .
J: TRBJ2-1
V: TRBV19

CDR3: CASSQGQYYEQYF
DNA: TGTGCCAGCAGCCAGGGACAGTACTACGAGCAGTACTTC
size: .
D: TRBD1
J: TRBJ2-7
V: TRBV7-2

CDR3: CASSVVGLGTGELFF
DNA: TGTGCCAGCAGTGTGGTCGGGCTGGGCACCGGGGAGCTGTTTTTT
size: .
D: .
J: TRBJ2-2
V: TRBV2

CDR3: CASSKTGIGTDTQYF
DNA: TGTGCCAGCTCTAAAACAGGCATCGGCACAGATACGCAGTATTTT
size: .
D: .
J: TRBJ2-3
V: TRBV6-5

CDR3: CASSPTVNENEAFF
DNA: TGCGCCAGCAGTCCGACAGTGAATGAGAATGAAGCTTTCTTT
size: .
D: .
J: TRBJ1-1
V: TRBV5-1

CDR3: CAWSVLAKSTGELFF
DNA: TGTGCCTGGAGTGTCCTAGCCAAGAGCACCGGGGAGCTGTTTTTT
size: once
D: .
J: TRBJ2-2
V: TRBV30

CDR3: CASSRTSTGELFF
DNA: TGTGCCAGCAGCCGAACTAGCACCGGGGAGCTGTTTTTT
size: once
D: .
J: TRBJ2-2
V: TRBV5-4